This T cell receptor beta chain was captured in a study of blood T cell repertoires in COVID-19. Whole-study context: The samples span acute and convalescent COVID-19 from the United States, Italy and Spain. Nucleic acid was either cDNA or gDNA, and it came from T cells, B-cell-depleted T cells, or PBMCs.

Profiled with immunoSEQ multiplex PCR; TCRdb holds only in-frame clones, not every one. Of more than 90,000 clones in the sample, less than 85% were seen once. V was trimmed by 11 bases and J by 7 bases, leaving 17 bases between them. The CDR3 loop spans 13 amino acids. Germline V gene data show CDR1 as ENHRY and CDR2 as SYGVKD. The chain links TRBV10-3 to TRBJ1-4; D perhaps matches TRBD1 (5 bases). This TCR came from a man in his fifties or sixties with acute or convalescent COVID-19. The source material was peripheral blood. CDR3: CASWGGMGEKLFF. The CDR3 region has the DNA TGTGCCTCCTGGGGGGGGATGGGTGAAAAACTGTTTTTT.